Following are 32 T cell receptor beta chains from one sample sequenced in a study of blood T cells in healthy people across ages. A second PCR, run for roughly 7 to 12 cycles, used a sample-barcoded 5' primer plus a J-beta primer mix. TCRdb re-analysed the 5' RACE reads in MiXCR, keeping a single row per CDR3 protein. Of over 1.5 million distinct CDR3 sequences detected, roughly 52% appear once; the ten largest clones hold roughly 2%. The sequencing input was blood. The receptors derive from a woman aged 40 to 55 in good health.

The J gene is TRBJ2-7, the V gene TRBV2; D might be TRBD1 (6 bases). The J call is uncertain, as TRBJ2-4 better fits the DNA end. This CDR3 has 14 residues. Per germline, CDR1 SNHLY and CDR2 FYNNEI. The CDR3 nucleotides are TGTGCCTCAACGGGTACCAAAGGGGGAAACATTCAGTACTTC. It translates to CASTGTKGGNIQYF.

This clonotype was seen a handful of times. The chain couples TRBV29-1 to TRBJ1-2, with D possibly TRBD1 on 5 matching bases. The CDR3 covers 12 residues. CDR1 and CDR2 from the germline V gene are SQVTM and ANQGSEA. Trimming took off 8 bases at V and 3 bases at J, with 13 bases between the two ends. CDR3 DNA: TGCAGCCACCGGGACGGTGACTATGGCTACACCTTC. This sequence encodes CSHRDGDYGYTF.

This clonotype has just a few counts. This chain joins TRBV7-2 and TRBJ2-5; weak D call: TRBD1 (5 bases). V lost 1 base to trimming and J lost 0 bases, with 9 bases between them. CDR1 and CDR2 (germline): SGHTA, FQGNSA. CDR3 length equals 15 residues. The CDR3: CASSLVRQNQETQYF. The CDR3, as DNA: TGTGCCAGCAGCTTAGTTCGACAGAACCAAGAGACCCAGTACTTC.

This clonotype was seen more than once but under ten times. This chain uses TRBV28 with TRBJ2-1, with TRBD2 as a possible D gene (5 bases). V was pared by 7 bases and J by 10 bases, with 11 bases between. The CDR3 runs to 11 residues. Per the germline V gene, CDR1 is MDHEN and CDR2 is SYDVKM. CDR3 residues: CASTLTGEQFF. In DNA, the CDR3 is TGTGCCAGCACCCTGACGGGAGAGCAGTTCTTC. Together with reference TRBV28 and TRBJ2-1, the CDR3 gives the full variable domain: DVKVTQSSRYLVKRTGEKVFLECVQDMDHENMFWYRQDPGLGLRLIYFSYDVKMKEKGDIPEGYSVSREKKERFSLILESASTNQTSMYLCASTLTGEQFFGPGTRLTVL.

The table lists this clonotype with a few counts. The chain joins TRBV9 to TRBJ2-3; 8 bases agree with TRBD2. The germline gives CDR1 SGDLS, CDR2 YYNGEE. CDR3 length equals 15 residues. The V and J ends lost 4 bases and 3 bases, in that order; junction bases with no gene match: 7. CDR3 nucleotides: TGTGCCAGCAGCTCCTGGACTAGCAGAACAGATACGCAGTATTTT. Its translation is CASSSWTSRTDTQYF.

V is TRBV15 and J is TRBJ2-1; 7 bases map to TRBD2. The CDR3 totals 18 residues. V trimming: 1 base; J trimming: 3 bases; junction bases outside the gene matches: 12. Germline CDR1 reads LNHNV; CDR2 reads YYDKDF (reference sequence). This CDR3 reads CATSRGSGTTRDYNEQFF. Here the CDR3 DNA reads TGTGCCACCAGCAGAGGCTCCGGGACTACGAGGGACTACAATGAGCAGTTCTTC.

This clonotype was counted ten times or more. The chain has TRBV29-1 and TRBJ2-5, with 8 bases matching TRBD1. The germline gives CDR1 SQVTM, CDR2 ANQGSEA. The CDR3 is made up of 18 amino acids. V trimming: 3 bases; J trimming: 5 bases; junction bases outside the gene matches: 20. The CDR3 region has the DNA TGCAGCGTTGAGGACAGGGTCAGCATACTTCCCGCCGGGGAGACCCAGTACTTC. Translating gives CSVEDRVSILPAGETQYF.

The chain employs TRBV28 and TRBJ1-1, with D uncertain. CDR3 size: 11 residues. Trimming left V 3 bases short and J 11 bases short, with 10 bases between. The germline V gene encodes CDR1 MDHEN and CDR2 SYDVKM. The CDR3 nucleotides are TGTGCCAGCAGTTTGGGCAGGTTCGCTTTCTTT. Residues: CASSLGRFAFF. The whole variable domain, filled in from reference TRBV28 and TRBJ1-1, reads DVKVTQSSRYLVKRTGEKVFLECVQDMDHENMFWYRQDPGLGLRLIYFSYDVKMKEKGDIPEGYSVSREKKERFSLILESASTNQTSMYLCASSLGRFAFFGQGTRLTVV.

This clonotype appeared a few times. The chain employs TRBV11-3 and TRBJ2-1; D uncertain. Germline assignment: CDR1 SGHNT and CDR2 YENEEA. The CDR3 sequence is 14 residues long. The V end was cut by 0 bases, the J end by 6 bases, with 9 bases between. The CDR3 nucleotides are TGTGCCAGCAGCTTAGATCGGGTGGCCAATGAGCAGTTCTTC. This gives the protein CASSLDRVANEQFF. Based on the CDR3 plus reference TRBV11-3 and TRBJ2-1, the full variable domain is EAGVVQSPRYKIIEKKQPVAFWCNPISGHNTLYWYLQNLGQGPELLIRYENEEAVDDSQLPKDRFSAERLKGVDSTLKIQPAELGDSAVYLCASSLDRVANEQFFGPGTRLTVL.

The V and J genes are TRBV29-1 and TRBJ1-1; 10 bases are a match to TRBD1. This CDR3 has 16 amino acids. Trimming at V came to 8 bases and at J to 4 bases, leaving 16 bases not matched to a gene. The germline V gene encodes CDR1 SQVTM and CDR2 ANQGSEA. CDR3 bases: TGCAGCCTTATGGCGGCGGACAGGGGGATCGGCACTGAAGCTTTCTTT. Amino acid sequence: CSLMAADRGIGTEAFF.

Notes on this clonotype: The junction shows a germline mismatch at one end, possibly a read error. The chain is built from TRBV25-1 and TRBJ2-1; no reliable D call. CDR1 MGHDK and CDR2 SYGVNS come from the germline V gene. The CDR3 has 12 amino acids. CDR3 in amino acids: CASRGSYSEQFF. The CDR3 coding sequence is TGTGCCAGCAGAGGCTCCTACAGTGAGCAGTTCTTC.

On this clonotype itself: A read error may account for a junction end that differs from germline. This chain's CDR3 is CASRQDRVVTF. CDR3 nucleotides: TGTGCCAGCAGACAAGATAGGGTCGTCACCTTC. This sequence joins TRBV3-1 and TRBJ1-2; D is undetermined. The germline CDR1 and CDR2 sequences are LGHDT and YNNKEL (reference sequence). The CDR3 sequence is 11 residues long.

This clonotype was observed a handful of times. Sequence at one end of the junction differs from germline and may be a read error. The chain carries TRBV28 and TRBJ1-2, with D unresolved. Germline lookup yields CDR1 MDHEN and CDR2 SYDVKM. The CDR3 is 11 amino acids. The CDR3 loop is CASSGVYGYTF. The CDR3 DNA is TGCGCCAGCAGCGGCGTCTATGGCTACACCTTC.

In regard to this clonotype: A read error may produce the germline difference seen at one junction end. The chain carries TRBV6-1 and TRBJ2-7; tentative D call: TRBD1 (8 bases). CDR1 and CDR2 from the germline V gene are MNHNS and SASEGT. The CDR3 extends over 15 amino acids. This CDR3 reads CACSIWTGTTYEQYF. The CDR3 region has the DNA TGTGCCTGCAGCATATGGACAGGGACTACCTACGAGCAGTACTTC.

Here the CDR3 DNA reads TGTGCCAGCAGTGCAATGGGCAGAACCTACGACTGGTACTTC. Amino acid sequence: CASSAMGRTYDWYF. V usage is TRBV27 and J usage is TRBJ2-7; D unresolved. Trimming left V 5 bases short and J 12 bases short, with 23 bases between. This CDR3 is built from 14 residues. Per the germline V gene, CDR1 is MNHEY and CDR2 is SMNVEV (reference sequence).

The chain employs TRBV12-5 and TRBJ1-2; 8 bases align to TRBD1. This CDR3 has 16 amino acids. CDR1 is LGHNT, CDR2 FRNRAP, per germline. The trim removed 0 bases at V and 4 bases at J, leaving 7 bases unmatched. The CDR3 sequence is CASGLVGTGGIYGYTF. The CDR3 coding sequence is TGTGCTAGTGGTTTGGTTGGAACAGGGGGGATCTATGGCTACACCTTC.

This chain joins TRBV6-5 and TRBJ2-1, with 11 bases fitting TRBD2. Germline V CDR1 and CDR2: MNHEY, SVGAGI. The CDR3 is made up of 16 amino acids. V was clipped by 2 bases and J by 9 bases; unmatched bases: 9. CDR3 loop: CASSYLLAGGPGEQFF. For the CDR3, the DNA is TGTGCCAGCAGTTACCTCCTAGCGGGGGGTCCCGGTGAGCAGTTCTTC.

In this sample, this clonotype turned up a few times. This rearrangement joins TRBV7-8 to TRBJ2-7; 7 bases align to TRBD1. CDR1 and CDR2 (germline): SGHVS, FQNEAQ. The CDR3 sequence is 15 residues long. The V gene end was trimmed by 8 bases and the J gene end by 0 bases; junction bases not matched to a gene: 10. The CDR3 sequence is CASGKGADSSYEQYF. The CDR3 nucleotides read TGTGCCAGCGGTAAGGGGGCGGACAGCTCCTACGAGCAGTACTTC.

This clonotype was counted only a few times. V usage is TRBV20-1 and J usage is TRBJ2-7; D might be TRBD2 (5 bases). Deletions cut 5 bases from V and 3 bases from J, with 17 bases between. The germline gives CDR1 DFQATT, CDR2 SNEGSKA (reference sequence). CDR3 length: 14 residues. CDR3 coding DNA: TGCAGTGCTCAAGAGAGCACGGGGTTCTACGAGCAGTACTTC. Amino acid sequence: CSAQESTGFYEQYF.

This clonotype was picked up a small number of times. CDR3 amino acids: CASSLGVTSSQAQYF. As DNA, the CDR3 is TGTGCCAGCAGCTTAGGTGTGACTAGCAGCCAGGCCCAGTACTTC. The chain combines TRBV7-8 with TRBJ2-5; 7 nucleotides agree with TRBD2. Germline values: CDR1 SGHVS, CDR2 FQNEAQ. CDR3 size: 15 residues. J gave up 9 bases and V 1 base, and 11 bases lay outside the gene matches.

This clonotype was picked up one time. J is TRBJ1-2 and V is TRBV20-1, with D maybe TRBD1 (5 bases). Trimming pared 0 bases from V and 5 bases from J, leaving 19 bases between. The CDR3 runs 16 residues. Germline CDR1 is DFQATT and CDR2 is SNEGSKA (reference sequence). CDR3: CSARDLGGGSGYGYTF. As DNA, the CDR3 is TGCAGTGCTAGAGATCTGGGAGGAGGATCAGGGTATGGCTACACCTTC.

The rearrangement joins TRBV21-1 to TRBJ2-4; the table's D call TRBD1 went unverified against the DNA. The end of the DNA is better explained by TRBJ2-7, so the J call may be wrong. TRBV21-1 is a known pseudogene. This CDR3 has 16 residues. The CDR3: CASPRARTGAAYEQYF. The CDR3 coding sequence is TGTGCCAGCCCCAGGGCCCGGACAGGGGCGGCCTACGAGCAGTACTTC.

V is TRBV7-2 and J is TRBJ1-3, with unresolved D. V was clipped by 4 bases and J by 2 bases, with 6 bases between them. This CDR3 contains 13 residues. The V gene's germline CDR1 is SGHTA and CDR2 FQGNSA. The CDR3: CASSYFAGNTIYF. CDR3 bases: TGTGCCAGCAGCTACTTTGCTGGAAACACCATATATTTT.

This chain connects TRBV20-1 to TRBJ1-1; TRBD1 might be the D (5 bases). Germline V gives CDR1 DFQATT, CDR2 SNEGSKA (reference sequence). V lost 2 bases to trimming and J lost 5 bases, with 15 bases between them. CDR3 size: 14 residues. Here the CDR3 reads CSARYGRVTTEAFF. The CDR3, as DNA: TGCAGTGCTAGATACGGCAGGGTGACGACTGAAGCTTTCTTT.

This rearrangement joins TRBV6-2 or TRBV6-3 to TRBJ1-2, with 9 bases identical to TRBD1. Germline lookup yields CDR1 MNHEY and CDR2 SVGEGT. CDR3 length: 14 amino acids. V trimming: 6 bases; J trimming: 6 bases; junction bases outside the gene matches: 8. The DNA for the CDR3 is TGTGCCAGCAGGGGGGACAGGGATGGAGATGGCTACACCTTC. Its translation is CASRGDRDGDGYTF.

This chain joins TRBV29-1 and TRBJ2-7; D is uncertain. The CDR3 runs to 12 residues. Per the germline V gene, CDR1 is SQVTM and CDR2 is ANQGSEA. With 2 bases removed from V and 2 bases from J, the gap between germline ends came to 7 bases. CDR3 in DNA: TGCAGCGTTGAAAGGGTCCCCTACGAGCAGTACTTC. As protein: CSVERVPYEQYF.

The chain uses TRBV4-3 and TRBJ2-7; D is unclear. The CDR3 runs to 14 residues. The germline gives CDR1 LGHNA, CDR2 YSLEER. V was shortened by 1 base and J by 2 bases, with 9 bases between the two germline ends. CDR3: CASSQGTLAYEQYF. The DNA for the CDR3 is TGCGCCAGCAGCCAAGGGACGCTGGCCTACGAGCAGTACTTC.

This clonotype was observed once. The J gene is TRBJ1-2, the V gene TRBV9; no clear D. Looked up from germline, CDR1 is SGDLS and CDR2 is YYNGEE. Trimming removed 4 bases from V and 2 bases from J, with 12 bases in between. There are 14 residues in the CDR3. CDR3: CASSTQEGNYGYTF. CDR3 DNA: TGTGCCAGCAGCACCCAAGAAGGGAACTATGGCTACACCTTC.

This clonotype was found a few times. This may be a read error, as it is one base from a much larger clone. This chain joins TRBV2 and TRBJ2-6, with D possibly being TRBD1 (5 bases). The CDR3 sequence is 14 residues long. The V gene lost 8 bases and the J gene lost 0 bases, with 8 bases spanning the gap. Germline V CDR1 and CDR2: SNHLY, FYNNEI. CDR3 region: CASHRRSGANVLTF. The CDR3 DNA reads TGTGCCAGCCACAGGCGCTCTGGGGCCAACGTCCTGACTTTC.

This clonotype came up a few times. The J gene is TRBJ2-3, the V gene TRBV20-1; D is unclear. Trimming removed 3 bases from V and 5 bases from J, with 12 bases in between. The CDR3 has 13 amino acids. The germline gives CDR1 DFQATT, CDR2 SNEGSKA (reference sequence). The DNA for the CDR3 is TGCAGTGCTAGGAGGTCCCACATAGATACGCAGTATTTT. This sequence encodes CSARRSHIDTQYF.

This chain uses TRBV20-1 with TRBJ2-7, with a tentative D call TRBD1 (6 bases). This CDR3 has 12 residues. Germline CDR1 and CDR2: DFQATT and SNEGSKA (reference sequence). Trimming took off 5 bases at V and 3 bases at J, with 11 bases between the two ends. CDR3 DNA: TGCAGTGCTCCGGACAGCCGCTACGAGCAGTACTTC. Protein sequence: CSAPDSRYEQYF.

This clonotype came up once. The chain uses TRBV6-2 or TRBV6-3 and TRBJ2-4; D possibly corresponds to TRBD1 (6 bases). This CDR3 spans 14 amino acids. Per germline, CDR1 MNHEY and CDR2 SVGEGT. V lost 6 bases and J 6 bases, leaving 15 bases between the germline ends. The CDR3 here is CASRVTGHVNIQYF. CDR3 DNA sequence: TGTGCCAGCAGGGTGACGGGACACGTAAACATTCAGTACTTC.